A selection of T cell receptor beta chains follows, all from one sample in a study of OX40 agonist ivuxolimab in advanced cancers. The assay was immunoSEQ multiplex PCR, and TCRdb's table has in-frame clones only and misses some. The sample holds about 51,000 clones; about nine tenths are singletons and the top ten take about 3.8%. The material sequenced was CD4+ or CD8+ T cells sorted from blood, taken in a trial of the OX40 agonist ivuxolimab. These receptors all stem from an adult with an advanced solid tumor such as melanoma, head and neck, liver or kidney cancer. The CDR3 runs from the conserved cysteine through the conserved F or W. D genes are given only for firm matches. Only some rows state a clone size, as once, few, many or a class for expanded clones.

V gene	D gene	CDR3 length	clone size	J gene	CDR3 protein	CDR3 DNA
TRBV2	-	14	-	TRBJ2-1	CASSGGRAHNEQFF	TGTGCCAGCAGTGGCGGCAGGGCCCACAATGAGCAGTTCTTC
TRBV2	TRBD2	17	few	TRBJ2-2	CASNPGLAYRNTGELFF	TGTGCCAGTAACCCGGGACTAGCGTACAGGAACACCGGGGAGCTGTTTTTT
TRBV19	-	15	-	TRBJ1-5	CASSKGERSNQPQHF	TGTGCCAGTAGTAAGGGGGAGAGAAGCAATCAGCCCCAGCATTTT
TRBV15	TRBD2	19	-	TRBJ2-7	CATSRGASGTHALDYEQYF	TGTGCCACCAGCAGAGGGGCTAGCGGGACCCACGCCCTCGACTACGAGCAGTACTTC
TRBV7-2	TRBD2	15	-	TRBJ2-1	CASSLSGVSHNEQFF	TGTGCCAGCAGCCTTAGCGGGGTCTCCCACAATGAGCAGTTCTTC
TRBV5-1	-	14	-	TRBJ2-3	CASSLYGGGDTQYF	TGCGCCAGCAGCTTGTACGGGGGAGGAGATACGCAGTATTTT
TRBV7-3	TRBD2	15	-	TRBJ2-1	CASSLGEGSYNEQFF	TGTGCCAGCAGCTTAGGGGAGGGGAGTTACAATGAGCAGTTCTTC
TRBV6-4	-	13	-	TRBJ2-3	CASSGRETDTQYF	TGTGCCAGCAGTGGCAGGGAGACAGATACGCAGTATTTT
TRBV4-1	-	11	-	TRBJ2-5	CASSQGGGQYF	TGCGCCAGCAGCCAAGGGGGCGGGCAGTACTTC
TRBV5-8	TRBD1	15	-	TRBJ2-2	CASSRTGKDTGELFF	TGTGCCAGCAGTAGGACAGGGAAAGACACCGGGGAGCTGTTTTTT
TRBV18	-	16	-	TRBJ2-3	CASSLFSQGNGDTQYF	TGTGCCAGCTCACTTTTTAGTCAGGGGAACGGAGATACGCAGTATTTT
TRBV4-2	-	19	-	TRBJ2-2	CASSQDQAGTFSRTGELFF	TGTGCCAGCAGCCAAGATCAGGCCGGCACTTTTTCGAGGACCGGGGAGCTGTTTTTT
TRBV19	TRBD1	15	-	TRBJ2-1	CASSKDRGPYNEQFF	TGTGCCAGTAGTAAGGACAGGGGGCCTTACAATGAGCAGTTCTTC
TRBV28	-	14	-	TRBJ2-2	CASSLQVDAGELFF	TGTGCCAGCAGTCTCCAAGTGGACGCCGGGGAGCTGTTTTTT
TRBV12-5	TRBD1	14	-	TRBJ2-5	CASGSGQPQETQYF	TGTGCTAGTGGTTCGGGACAGCCCCAAGAGACCCAGTACTTC
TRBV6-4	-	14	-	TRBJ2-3	CASSDLAPGTTQYF	TGTGCCAGCAGTGACTTGGCTCCGGGGACTACGCAGTATTTT
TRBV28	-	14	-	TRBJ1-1	CASSLLGLGTEAFF	TGTGCCAGCAGTTTATTGGGGCTAGGAACTGAAGCTTTCTTT
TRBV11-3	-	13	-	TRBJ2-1	CASSRARRGEQFF	TGTGCCAGCAGCCGGGCCCGACGGGGTGAGCAGTTCTTC
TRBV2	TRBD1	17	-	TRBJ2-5	CASSEAESTGEQETQYF	TGTGCCAGCAGTGAAGCGGAATCGACAGGGGAACAAGAGACCCAGTACTTC
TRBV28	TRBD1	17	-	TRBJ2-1	CASSSGVGRDRFNEQFF	TGTGCCAGCAGTTCCGGCGTTGGTCGGGACAGATTCAATGAGCAGTTCTTC
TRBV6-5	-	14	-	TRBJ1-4	CASSRLGTGEKLFF	TGTGCCAGCAGTCGTCTAGGAACGGGCGAAAAACTGTTTTTT
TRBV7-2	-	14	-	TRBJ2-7	CASSPRKGSYEQYF	TGTGCCAGCAGCCCTCGGAAGGGGTCCTACGAGCAGTACTTC
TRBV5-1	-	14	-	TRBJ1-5	CASSGAGGGQPQHF	TGCGCCAGCAGTGGGGCGGGGGGAGGTCAGCCCCAGCATTTT
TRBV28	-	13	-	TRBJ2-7	CASSLGSSYEQYF	TGTGCCAGCAGTCTCGGCAGCTCCTACGAGCAGTACTTC
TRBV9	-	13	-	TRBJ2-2	CASSVGTTGELFF	TGTGCCAGCAGCGTAGGGACAACCGGGGAGCTGTTTTTT
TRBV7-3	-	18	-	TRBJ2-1	CASFRPAGGVSPYNEQFF	TGTGCCAGCTTCCGACCCGCCGGGGGAGTTAGCCCCTACAATGAGCAGTTCTTC
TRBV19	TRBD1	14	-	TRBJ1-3	CASSAWTGANTIYF	TGTGCCAGTAGTGCCTGGACAGGGGCAAACACCATATATTTT
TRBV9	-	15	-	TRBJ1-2	CASSVDQGIPYGYTF	TGTGCCAGCAGCGTAGACCAGGGGATTCCCTATGGCTACACCTTC
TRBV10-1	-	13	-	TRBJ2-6	CASTGSGANVLTF	TGCGCCAGTACAGGTTCCGGGGCCAACGTCCTGACTTTC
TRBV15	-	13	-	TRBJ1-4	CATRQGRVEKLFF	TGTGCCACCAGGCAGGGCAGGGTTGAAAAACTGTTTTTT
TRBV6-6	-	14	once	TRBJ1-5	CASSYTGENQPQHF	TGTGCCAGCAGTTACACAGGAGAAAATCAGCCCCAGCATTTT